This record concerns one T cell receptor (beta chain) sequence. Profiling relied on immunoSEQ multiplex PCR, and the TCRdb table lists in-frame clones only, not all of them. The data contain fewer than 20,000 clones, 74% of them singletons. Processed graft tissue released its intraepithelial and lamina propria lymphocytes. This sample is part of a study of graft-versus-host responses after intestinal transplantation. V lost 10 bases and J lost 11; bases outside the gene matches: 13. CDR3 length equals 14 residues. Germline V gene sequence: CDR1 MNHEY, CDR2 SVGAGI. The sequence was obtained from a human patient who received an intestinal transplant, so some T cells may come from the graft donor. The input for sequencing was ileum tissue, taken 14 days after transplant. This rearrangement joins TRBV6-5 to TRBJ2-3; 12 bases line up with TRBD2. CDR3: CATLGLAGGQRQYF. In DNA, the CDR3 is TGTGCCACCCTGGGGCTAGCGGGAGGGCAAAGGCAGTATTTT.